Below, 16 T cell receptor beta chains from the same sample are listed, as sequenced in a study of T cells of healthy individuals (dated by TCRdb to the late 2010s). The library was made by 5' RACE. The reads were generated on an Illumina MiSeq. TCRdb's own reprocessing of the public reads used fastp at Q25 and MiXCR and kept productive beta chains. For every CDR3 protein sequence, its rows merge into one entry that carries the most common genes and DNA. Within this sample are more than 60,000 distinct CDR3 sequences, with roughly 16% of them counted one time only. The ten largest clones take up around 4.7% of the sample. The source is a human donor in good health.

CDR3 sequence: CASSSSGRDVQPQHF. The CDR3 nucleotides are TGTGCCAGCAGCTCGTCGGGCAGGGACGTTCAGCCCCAGCATTTT. This chain links TRBV7-8 with TRBJ1-5; TRBD1 might be the D (5 bases). The CDR3 loop spans 15 amino acids. Trimming pared 4 bases from V and 6 bases from J, leaving 16 bases between. Looked up from germline, CDR1 is SGHVS and CDR2 is FQNEAQ.

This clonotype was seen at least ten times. The CDR3 DNA follows: TGTGCCAGCAGCGTCCTAGCGGGAGGCGGTCGGCAAGAGACCCAGTACTTC. Its translation is CASSVLAGGGRQETQYF. V gene TRBV3-1 combines with J gene TRBJ2-5, with TRBD2 matching over 11 bases. The CDR3 is made up of 17 amino acids. Germline loops: CDR1 LGHDT, CDR2 YNNKEL (reference sequence). V dropped 5 bases and J dropped 2; count of bases not matched to a gene: 10.

The DNA for the CDR3 is TGTGCCAGCAGCTTAGGGGGGCCCACAGATACGCAGTATTTT. Its protein product is CASSLGGPTDTQYF. This chain links TRBV11-2 with TRBJ2-3, with a tentative D call TRBD1 (6 bases). The CDR3 runs to 14 residues. Germline V gene lookup returns CDR1 SGHAT and CDR2 FQNNGV. V dropped 1 base and J dropped 2 bases, with 7 bases sitting between them.

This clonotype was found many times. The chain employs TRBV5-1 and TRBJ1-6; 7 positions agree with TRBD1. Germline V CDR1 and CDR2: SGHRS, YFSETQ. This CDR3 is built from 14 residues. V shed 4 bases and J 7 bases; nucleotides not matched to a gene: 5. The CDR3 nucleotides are TGCGCCAGCAGCCCGGACAGGCTGAATTCACCCCTCCACTTT. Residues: CASSPDRLNSPLHF.

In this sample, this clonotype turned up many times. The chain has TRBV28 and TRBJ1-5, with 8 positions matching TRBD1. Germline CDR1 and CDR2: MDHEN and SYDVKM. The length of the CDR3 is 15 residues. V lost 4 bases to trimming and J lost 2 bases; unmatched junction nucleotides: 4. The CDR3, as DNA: TGTGCCAGCAGTTCCCCAGGGGGCGGCAATCAGCCCCAGCATTTT. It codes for CASSSPGGGNQPQHF.

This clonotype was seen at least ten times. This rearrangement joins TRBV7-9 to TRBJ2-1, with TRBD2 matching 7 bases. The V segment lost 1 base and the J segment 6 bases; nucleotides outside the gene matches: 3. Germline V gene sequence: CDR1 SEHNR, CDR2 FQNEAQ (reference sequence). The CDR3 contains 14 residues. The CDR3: CASSLGGGSNEQFF. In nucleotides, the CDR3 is TGTGCCAGCAGCTTAGGGGGGGGAAGCAATGAGCAGTTCTTC.

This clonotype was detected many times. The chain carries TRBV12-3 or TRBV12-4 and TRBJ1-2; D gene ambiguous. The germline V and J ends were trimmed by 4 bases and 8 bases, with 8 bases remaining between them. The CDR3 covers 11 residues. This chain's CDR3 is CASSSRGGYTF. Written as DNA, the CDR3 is TGTGCCAGCAGTTCTCGCGGAGGCTACACCTTC.

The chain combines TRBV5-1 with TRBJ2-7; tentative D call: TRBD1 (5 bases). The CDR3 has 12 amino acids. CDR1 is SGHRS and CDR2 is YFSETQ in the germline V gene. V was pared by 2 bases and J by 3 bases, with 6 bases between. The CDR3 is CASSFDSYEQYF. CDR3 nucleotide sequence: TGCGCCAGCAGCTTCGACAGCTACGAGCAGTACTTC. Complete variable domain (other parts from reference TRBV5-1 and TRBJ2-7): KAGVTQTPRYLIKTRGQQVTLSCSPISGHRSVSWYQQTPGQGLQFLFEYFSETQRNKGNFPGRFSGRQFSNSRSEMNVSTLELGDSALYLCASSFDSYEQYFGPGTRLTVT.

CDR3 region: CASGRGRVVDNQPQHF. DNA of the CDR3: TGTGCTAGTGGTCGTGGGAGGGTCGTGGACAATCAGCCCCAGCATTTT. The rearrangement joins TRBV12-5 to TRBJ1-5; no clear D gene. CDR3 length equals 16 residues. V lost 5 bases, J lost 3 bases, and 17 bases lay in between. The germline V gene encodes CDR1 LGHNT and CDR2 FRNRAP.

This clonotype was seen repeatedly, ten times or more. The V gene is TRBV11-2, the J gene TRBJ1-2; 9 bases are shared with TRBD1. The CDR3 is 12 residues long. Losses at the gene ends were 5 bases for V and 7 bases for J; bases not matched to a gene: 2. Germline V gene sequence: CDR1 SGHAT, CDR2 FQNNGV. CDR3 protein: CASSGTGSGYTF. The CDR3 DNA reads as TGTGCCAGCAGCGGGACAGGGAGTGGCTACACCTTC.

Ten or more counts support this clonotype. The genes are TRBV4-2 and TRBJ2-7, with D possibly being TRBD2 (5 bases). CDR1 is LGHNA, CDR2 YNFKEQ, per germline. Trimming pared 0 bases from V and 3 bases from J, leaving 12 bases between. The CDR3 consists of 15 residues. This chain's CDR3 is CASSQDYGRGYEQYF. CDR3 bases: TGTGCCAGCAGCCAAGATTATGGACGGGGCTACGAGCAGTACTTC.

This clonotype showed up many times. The CDR3 protein is CASSVEGARVTDTQYF. The CDR3 coding sequence is TGTGCCAGCAGTGTGGAGGGGGCGAGGGTCACAGATACGCAGTATTTT. V gene TRBV6-1 combines with J gene TRBJ2-3, with D possibly matching TRBD1 (7 bases). The germline gives CDR1 MNHNS, CDR2 SASEGT. CDR3 length: 16 amino acids. V lost 4 bases to trimming and J lost 2 bases, with 16 bases between them.

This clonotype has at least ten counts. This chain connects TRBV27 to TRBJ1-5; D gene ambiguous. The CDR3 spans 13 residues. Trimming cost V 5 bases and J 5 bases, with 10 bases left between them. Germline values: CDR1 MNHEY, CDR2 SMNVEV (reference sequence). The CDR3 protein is CASSPDGYQPQHF. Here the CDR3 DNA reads TGTGCCAGCAGTCCCGACGGCTATCAGCCCCAGCATTTT.

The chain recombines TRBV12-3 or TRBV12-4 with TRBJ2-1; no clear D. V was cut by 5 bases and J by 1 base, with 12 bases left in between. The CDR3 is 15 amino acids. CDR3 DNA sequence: TGTGCCAGCAGTCCCTCAGGACGGTCCTACAATGAGCAGTTCTTC. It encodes CASSPSGRSYNEQFF.

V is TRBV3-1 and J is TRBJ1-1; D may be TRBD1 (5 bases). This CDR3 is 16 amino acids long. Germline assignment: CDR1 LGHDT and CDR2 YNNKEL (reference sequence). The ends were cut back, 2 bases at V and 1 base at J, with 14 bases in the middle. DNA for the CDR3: TGTGCCAGCAGCCAAAGGGGAGGCAGCGAGAACACTGAAGCTTTCTTT. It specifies CASSQRGGSENTEAFF.

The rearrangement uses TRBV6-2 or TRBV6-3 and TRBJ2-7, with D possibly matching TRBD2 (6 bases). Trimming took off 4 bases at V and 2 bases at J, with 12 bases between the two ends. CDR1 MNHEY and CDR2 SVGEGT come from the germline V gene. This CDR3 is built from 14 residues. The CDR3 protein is CASSWSSVTYEQYF. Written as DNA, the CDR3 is TGTGCCAGCAGTTGGTCTAGCGTTACCTACGAGCAGTACTTC.